One and the same sample provided the 4 T cell receptor beta chains below, sequenced in a study of T cell responses to AZD1222 COVID-19 vaccine. Here immunoSEQ multiplex PCR was the method, and the copy in TCRdb shows in-frame clones only, minus some. This table holds 130,000 or so clones, around nine tenths found once. Sequenced here: peripheral blood, sampled on day 0 of AZD1222 vaccination. Source of these receptors: an adult in good health.

The gene calls are TRBV28 and TRBJ1-1; no definite D call. CDR3 length: 13 residues. Per the germline V gene, CDR1 is MDHEN and CDR2 is SYDVKM. V was clipped by 6 bases and J by 1 base, with 9 bases between them. The CDR3 sequence: CASRGSSNTEAFF. The CDR3, as DNA: TGTGCCAGCAGGGGAAGTTCGAACACTGAAGCTTTCTTT.

DNA for the CDR3: TGTGCCAGCAGTGAACCGGGGCTCTATGGCTACACCTTC. Translating it yields CASSEPGLYGYTF. The chain has TRBV6-1 and TRBJ1-2; D possibly corresponds to TRBD1 (5 bases). The CDR3 is 13 amino acids. Germline V lookup: CDR1 MNHNS, CDR2 SASEGT. The ends were cut back, 2 bases at V and 4 bases at J, with 8 bases in the middle.

The J gene is TRBJ1-2, the V gene TRBV30; 10 bases align to TRBD1. This CDR3 comprises 14 residues. The germline gives CDR1 GTSNPN, CDR2 SVGIG (reference sequence). V gave up 3 bases and J gave up 6 bases; unmatched junction bases: 7. In nucleotides, the CDR3 is TGTGCCTGGAGAGGACAGGGGGAGAACCATGGCTACACCTTC. Translating it yields CAWRGQGENHGYTF. The whole variable domain, filled in from reference TRBV30 and TRBJ1-2, reads SQTIHQWPATLVQPVGSPLSLECTVEGTSNPNLYWYRQAAGRGLQLLFYSVGIGQISSEVPQNLSASRPQDRQFILSSKKLLLSDSGFYLCAWRGQGENHGYTFGSGTRLTVV.

CDR3 DNA: TGCAGCGTGGGGGGACTAGCGGGGTCTCTGCCCGATACGCAGTATTTT. Its protein is CSVGGLAGSLPDTQYF. The chain recombines TRBV29-1 with TRBJ2-3; 13 bases match TRBD2. V gave up 6 bases and J gave up 6 bases; unmatched junction bases: 12. Germline-derived CDR1 and CDR2 are SQVTM and ANQGSEA. The CDR3 runs to 16 residues.